This TCR beta chain was retrieved from a study of beta chain features in type 1 diabetes (dated by TCRdb to 2017 to 2018). Notes on the research overall: Patients and healthy donors did not differ in mean age, gender distribution, total cell number or subset yield. A total of some 100,000,000 sorted cells were examined across all samples, and a strong correlation was observed between cell number per subset and RNA yield. The study compared the TCRB repertoires of sorted circulating CD4+ T cell subsets in recently diagnosed type 1 diabetes patients with those in matched healthy donors. Naive and central memory subsets were obtained from all 28 donors, but regulatory and stem cell-like memory subsets were isolated from only 8 patients and roughly eight healthy donors.

Points on this clone: What this receptor recognizes is not known. No base qualities exist here, and no much larger clone lies one base off it.

Findings and caveats that apply to the study as a whole: Naive, central memory and regulatory TCRB repertoires appeared to be more similar among patients than among healthy donors. Only small numbers of individuals were included in the HLA sub-analyses, which left unresolved whether HLA type had any influence on TCRB rearrangement. At VDJ recombination sites, patients with type 1 diabetes made fewer insertions and deleted more nucleotides, a pattern implying thymic rearrangement abnormalities. Type 1 diabetes patients showed a moderate but significant shortening of TCRB CDR3 length in all four CD4+ subsets. Shorter templates might have been favored by PCR, but patient and control samples were amplified and corrected together, so both groups would have been affected equally by any skew. Because cDNA rather than genomic DNA was sequenced, highly expressing activated cells could have been over-represented, although no difference in activation and CD3 levels was found between groups.

All of the isolated RNA was reverse transcribed with the High Capacity cDNA Reverse Transcription Kit, so expressed TCRB transcripts were sequenced. Deep immunoSEQ sequencing was performed on naive, central memory and regulatory T cell samples, with an average of around 3.5 million total reads per sample. Sorted cells were lysed in RLT buffer and RNA was extracted with DNase-treated RNeasy Micro or Mini kits, depending on cell number. To prevent cross-contamination, every cell subset was processed on its own, while patient and healthy donor samples were processed together. Using the immunoSEQ multiplex PCR, TCRB sequences were amplified from cDNA into 87-bp fragments spanning the CDR3 region. The amplicons were sequenced using the Illumina HiSeq platform. In the source study's methods: Synthetic template baselines were used to correct PCR bias computationally, reads within Hamming distance 2 were collapsed, and singletons that could not be merged were discarded. Reads were aligned against IMGT so that V, D and J genes, CDR3 length and insertions or deletions at six rearrangement sites could be assigned. Within each subset, clonotype counts were normalized to sorted cell number, after which true diversity and Gini coefficients were computed with the tcR R package. Repertoire sharing was quantified using the overlap coefficient calculated on TCRB nucleotide sequences. Out-of-frame TCRB sequences from naive cells were analyzed as a proxy for the pre-selection repertoire. In TCRdb, the immuneACCESS table is reduced to in-frame sequences with V and J assigned. These tables do not hold every clone; where another copy was compared, an unresolved V gene accounts for under half, and the others remain unexplained. V and J calls and clone size are copied from that table; D and trimming were computed from the DNA. Here the sample has some 250,000 clones; about 15% occur a single time. The ten biggest clones cover about 0.02% of the sample.

CDR1 is given as SGHRS and CDR2 as YFSETQ, both from the germline V gene. The CDR3, cysteine through phenylalanine, is 15 amino acids long. The kept DNA is CDR3 alone, 45 bases in frame from the first base. After removal of 2 bases from V and 0 bases from J, the junction retains 2 bases not matched to a gene. A single peripheral blood draw of around 120 mL on average was collected from each donor into heparinised tubes. Using a panel that included CD45RO, CCR7, CD25, CD127, CD95 and CD27, naive, central memory, regulatory and stem cell-like memory CD4+ T cells were sorted on a BD FACSAria II. Purity was above 95% for every sorted population. Right away, PBMCs were isolated by Lymphoprep density gradient centrifugation and were stained directly, with no culture step. So that batch effects would be minimized, each experiment stained and sorted samples in pairs, pairing one healthy donor with one patient.

Sequenced sample: naive CD4+ T cells from blood. What this sample's cell subset or site label stands for: true naive CD4+ T cells. The chain employs TRBV5-1 and TRBJ1-2, and 9 junction bases match TRBD1. The sequence derives from a man younger than 45 with type 1 diabetes. The nucleotide sequence reads TGCGCCAGCAGCTTAAGACAGGGGGCTAACTATGGCTACACCTTC. Translated, this is CASSLRQGANYGYTF.